The clone carrying this T cell receptor beta chain was observed many times. Per the germline V gene, CDR1 is SQVTM and CDR2 is ANQGSEA. The V end was cut by 0 bases, the J end by 6 bases, with 17 bases between. This CDR3 has 15 amino acids. This specimen belongs to a study of molecular identifiers for immune sequencing clone quantification. TCRdb called the PCR reads again in MiXCR, with one record for every CDR3 protein. This table has 250,000 to 400,000 distinct CDR3 sequences, about a fifth appearing once. This TCR came from a human donor in good health. Some libraries in this study had Jurkat cell RNA spiked in. Sequencing used naive CD8+ T cells from blood, with Jurkat cell RNA spiked in. Subset in this sample: FACS-sorted CD8+CD4-CCR7+CD45RA+ naive T cells. The chain employs TRBV29-1 and TRBJ1-2, with D maybe TRBD1 (6 bases). The CDR3 coding sequence is TGCAGCGTTGAAGAGGGGAGGGGGTTTGGCCATGGCTACACCTTC. It is translated as CSVEEGRGFGHGYTF. The variable domain in full, completed from reference TRBV29-1 and TRBJ1-2, reads SAVISQKPSRDICQRGTSLTIQCQVDSQVTMMFWYRQQPGQSLTLIATANQGSEATYESGFVIDKFPISRPNLTFSTLTVSNMSPEDSSIYLCSVEEGRGFGHGYTFGSGTRLTVV.